The 14 T cell receptor beta chains reported below all come from one sample, sequenced in a study of T cell responses to AZD1222 COVID-19 vaccine. Repertoires were generated with immunoSEQ multiplex PCR, while TCRdb's copy carries only in-frame clones and drops some. The table records approximately 80,000 clones, 70% to 90% of them present only once. Sequencing was performed on peripheral blood, taken on day 0 of AZD1222 vaccination. Every receptor here comes from an adult in good health.

This clone has just one count. The rearrangement joins TRBV11-2 to TRBJ2-1, with 9 bases aligning to TRBD2. The CDR3 runs to 18 residues. CDR1 and CDR2 from the germline V gene are SGHAT and FQNNGV. The V segment lost 6 bases and the J segment 7 bases; nucleotides outside the gene matches: 19. DNA of the CDR3: TGTGCCAGCAGGTCACCCTACGCGCGGGGGGGGCCTAAGAATGAGCAGTTCTTC. Translation: CASRSPYARGGPKNEQFF.

The rearrangement uses TRBV28 and TRBJ2-1; D is unclear. V lost 2 bases, J lost 6 bases, and 11 bases lay in between. CDR3 size: 14 residues. Germline CDR1 and CDR2: MDHEN and SYDVKM. The CDR3, as DNA: TGTGCCAGCAGTTTAGACCCCAGACGCAATGAGCAGTTCTTC. This codes for CASSLDPRRNEQFF.

This chain uses TRBV19 with TRBJ2-7; the match to TRBD1 covers 10 bases. The CDR3 length is 16 residues. The ends lost 1 base at V and 2 bases at J; junction bases unmatched: 5. Germline CDR1 reads LNHDA; CDR2 reads SQIVND (reference sequence). CDR3 protein: CASSIGTGTGAYEQYF. The CDR3 nucleotides are TGTGCCAGTAGTATAGGGACCGGGACAGGGGCCTACGAGCAGTACTTC.

This clone was seen a single time. The chain uses TRBV7-9 and TRBJ1-6, with D possibly matching TRBD1 (5 bases). Germline V lookup: CDR1 SEHNR, CDR2 FQNEAQ (reference sequence). The CDR3 has 15 amino acids. Trimming removed 1 base from V and 10 bases from J, with 14 bases in between. As DNA, the CDR3 is TGTGCCAGCAGCTTAGAATCGACGGGGGGATCACCCCTCCACTTT. It codes for CASSLESTGGSPLHF. The whole variable domain, remainder taken from reference TRBV7-9 and TRBJ1-6, is DTGVSQNPRHKITKRGQNVTFRCDPISEHNRLYWYRQTLGQGPEFLTYFQNEAQLEKSRLLSDRFSAERPKGSFSTLEIQRTEQGDSAMYLCASSLESTGGSPLHFGNGTRLTVT.

This CDR3 is CASSKRTGGLGNQPQHF. Here the CDR3 DNA reads TGTGCCAGCAGCAAAAGGACAGGGGGCTTAGGCAATCAGCCCCAGCATTTT. The rearrangement joins TRBV21-1 to TRBJ1-5; the D call TRBD1 from the table was never checked on the DNA. TRBV21-1 is a pseudogene segment. The CDR3 extends over 17 amino acids.

The rearrangement links TRBV6-5 to TRBJ1-6; D may be TRBD1 (5 bases). CDR1 is MNHEY, CDR2 SVGAGI, per germline. Trimming stripped 2 bases from V and 8 bases from J, with 10 bases between. The CDR3 consists of 14 residues. CDR3 sequence: CASSYVGADSPLHF. As DNA, the CDR3 is TGTGCCAGCAGTTACGTCGGGGCAGATTCACCCCTCCACTTT.

This chain links TRBV7-9 with TRBJ1-4, with D unclear. The V gene's germline CDR1 is SEHNR and CDR2 FQNEAQ (reference sequence). The CDR3 covers 15 residues. The V end was cut by 3 bases, the J end by 5 bases, with 13 bases between. The CDR3, as DNA: TGTGCCAGCAGCTTCGAATTACTCAGAAATGAAAAACTGTTTTTT. Translation gives CASSFELLRNEKLFF.

The V call is TRBV6-1, the J call TRBJ2-1; D gene unclear. CDR1 and CDR2 from the germline V gene are MNHNS and SASEGT. This CDR3 is built from 15 residues. V was shortened by 2 bases and J by 0 bases, with 8 bases between the two germline ends. The CDR3 sequence is CASSESGNSYNEQFF. The CDR3 bases are TGTGCCAGCAGTGAATCTGGGAACTCCTACAATGAGCAGTTCTTC.

This chain joins TRBV7-9 and TRBJ2-2; D is uncertain. Looked up from germline, CDR1 is SEHNR and CDR2 is FQNEAQ (reference sequence). V dropped 5 bases and J dropped 5 bases, with 3 bases sitting between them. The CDR3 is 11 residues long. CDR3: CASSDTGELFF. The CDR3 DNA reads as TGTGCCAGCAGCGATACCGGGGAGCTGTTTTTT. Full variable domain (rest looked up from reference TRBV7-9 and TRBJ2-2): DTGVSQNPRHKITKRGQNVTFRCDPISEHNRLYWYRQTLGQGPEFLTYFQNEAQLEKSRLLSDRFSAERPKGSFSTLEIQRTEQGDSAMYLCASSDTGELFFGEGSRLTVL.

This chain joins TRBV5-1 and TRBJ1-5; TRBD1 is a possible D gene (6 bases). Germline V lookup: CDR1 SGHRS, CDR2 YFSETQ. The CDR3 sequence is 15 residues long. The V end lost 0 bases, the J end lost 5 bases, and 12 bases lay between the germline ends. The CDR3 DNA sequence: TGCGCCAGCAGCTTGGTTTCTGGGGGCGATCAGCCCCAGCATTTT. Translating it yields CASSLVSGGDQPQHF.

The chain has TRBV30 and TRBJ1-2; D not certain. The CDR3 runs 12 residues. Germline CDR1 reads GTSNPN; CDR2 reads SVGIG (reference sequence). V was shortened by 5 bases and J by 4 bases, with 11 bases between the two germline ends. The CDR3 spells CAWGDDSYGYTF. The CDR3 bases are TGTGCCTGGGGCGACGATTCCTATGGCTACACCTTC.

V usage is TRBV24-1 and J usage is TRBJ1-2; D is unresolved. The CDR3 has 14 residues. V was cut by 2 bases and J by 1 base, with 7 bases left in between. Germline V gives CDR1 KGHDR, CDR2 SFDVKD. CDR3 residues: CATSDWTFNYGYTF. The CDR3 nucleotides read TGTGCCACCAGTGATTGGACCTTTAACTATGGCTACACCTTC.

This rearrangement joins TRBV11-2 to TRBJ2-7; no reliable D call. The length of the CDR3 is 13 residues. Trimming left V 1 base short and J 3 bases short, with 7 bases between. Germline V gene data show CDR1 as SGHAT and CDR2 as FQNNGV. CDR3 sequence (DNA): TGTGCCAGCAGCTTAGTTCCGTACTACGAGCAGTACTTC. Its translation is CASSLVPYYEQYF.

The chain employs TRBV6-5 and TRBJ2-3; a possible D gene is TRBD1 (7 bases). Per germline, CDR1 MNHEY and CDR2 SVGAGI. The CDR3 loop spans 14 amino acids. The V end lost 4 bases, the J end lost 6 bases, and 14 bases lay between the germline ends. CDR3 residues: CASSLLQGRDTQYF. DNA of the CDR3: TGTGCCAGCAGTTTGCTACAGGGGAGGGATACGCAGTATTTT.